This T cell receptor beta chain is from a study of cytomegalovirus exposure and HLA in healthy donors. Study outcomes and limitations: A previous analysis found most TCR beta V segments productive roughly 90% or roughly 30% of the time.

The CDR3 totals 16 residues. V shed 6 bases, J shed 2 bases, and the junction held 16 bases outside the gene matches. Germline assignment: CDR1 SQVTM and CDR2 ANQGSEA. It was with 60 Vbeta and 13 Jbeta primers that the PCR ran. The protocol was immunoSEQ multiplex PCR, while the TCRdb copy is restricted to in-frame clones and leaves out a portion. The repertoire consists of around 89,000 clones, with 81% occurring once and the leading ten covering roughly 1.2%. To note about this clone: As yet, its antigen is unknown.

The chain couples TRBV29-1 to TRBJ2-7; 7 bases fit TRBD2. Material: PBMCs. The clonotype comes from a girl between 2 and 10 years old in good health and CMV-seropositive. The CDR3 reads CSVGGSVGGSPYEQYF. The CDR3 DNA follows: TGCAGCGTGGGGGGATCGGTGGGAGGGTCCCCCTACGAGCAGTACTTC.